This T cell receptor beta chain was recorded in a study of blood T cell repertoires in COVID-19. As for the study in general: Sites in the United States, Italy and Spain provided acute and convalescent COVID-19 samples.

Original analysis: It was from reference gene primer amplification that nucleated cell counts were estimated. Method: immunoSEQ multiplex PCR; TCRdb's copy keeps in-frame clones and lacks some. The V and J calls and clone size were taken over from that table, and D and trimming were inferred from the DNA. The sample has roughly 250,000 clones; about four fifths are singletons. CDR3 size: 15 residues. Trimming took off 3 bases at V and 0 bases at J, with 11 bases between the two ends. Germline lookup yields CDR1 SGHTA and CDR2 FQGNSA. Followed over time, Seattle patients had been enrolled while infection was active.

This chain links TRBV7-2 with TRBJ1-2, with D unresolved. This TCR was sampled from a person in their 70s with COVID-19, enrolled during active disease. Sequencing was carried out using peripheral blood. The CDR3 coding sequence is TGTGCCAGCAGCTTTTCCGGGTCTACTAACTATGGCTACACCTTC. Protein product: CASSFSGSTNYGYTF.